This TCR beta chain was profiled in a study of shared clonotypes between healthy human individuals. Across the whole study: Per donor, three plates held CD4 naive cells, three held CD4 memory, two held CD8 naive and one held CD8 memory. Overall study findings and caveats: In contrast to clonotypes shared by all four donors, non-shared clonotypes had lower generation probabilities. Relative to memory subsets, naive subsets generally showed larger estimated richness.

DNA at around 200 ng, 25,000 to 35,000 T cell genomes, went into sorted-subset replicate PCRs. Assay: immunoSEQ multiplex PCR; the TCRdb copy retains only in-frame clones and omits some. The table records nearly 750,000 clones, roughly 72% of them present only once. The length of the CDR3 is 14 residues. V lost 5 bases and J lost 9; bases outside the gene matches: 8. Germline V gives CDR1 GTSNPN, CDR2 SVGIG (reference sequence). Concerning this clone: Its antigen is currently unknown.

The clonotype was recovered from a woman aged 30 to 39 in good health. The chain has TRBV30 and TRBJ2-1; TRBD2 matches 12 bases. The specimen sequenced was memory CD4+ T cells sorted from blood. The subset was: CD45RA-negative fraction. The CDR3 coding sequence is TGTGCCTGGCGTCGACTAGCGGGAGAGAGTGAGCAGTTCTTC. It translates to CAWRRLAGESEQFF.